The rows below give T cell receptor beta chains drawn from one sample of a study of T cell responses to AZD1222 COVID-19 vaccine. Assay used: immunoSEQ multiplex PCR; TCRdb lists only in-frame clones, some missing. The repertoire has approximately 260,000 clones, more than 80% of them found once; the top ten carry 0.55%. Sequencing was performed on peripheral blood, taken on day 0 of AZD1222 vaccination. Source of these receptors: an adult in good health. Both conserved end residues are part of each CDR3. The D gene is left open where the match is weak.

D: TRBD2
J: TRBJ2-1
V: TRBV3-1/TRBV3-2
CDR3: CASSPRGLAHTKSSYNEQFF
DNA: TGTGCCAGCAGCCCCCGGGGACTAGCGCACACCAAAAGCTCCTACAATGAGCAGTTCTTC

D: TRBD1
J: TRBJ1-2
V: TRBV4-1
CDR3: CASSRDPGQDHYGYTF
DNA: TGCGCCAGCAGCCGCGATCCGGGACAGGATCACTATGGCTACACCTTC

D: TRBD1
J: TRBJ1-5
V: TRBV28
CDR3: CASSDREISNQPQHF
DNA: TGTGCCAGCAGCGACAGGGAAATAAGCAATCAGCCCCAGCATTTT

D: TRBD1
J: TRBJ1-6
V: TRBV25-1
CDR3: CASRADRLGNSPLHF
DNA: TGTGCCAGCAGAGCGGACAGGTTGGGCAATTCACCCCTCCACTTT

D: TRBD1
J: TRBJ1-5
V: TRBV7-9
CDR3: CASEQGVGPHQPQHF
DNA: TGTGCCAGCGAACAGGGGGTAGGACCACATCAGCCCCAGCATTTT

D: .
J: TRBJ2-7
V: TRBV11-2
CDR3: CASSLVAYGYEQYF
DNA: TGTGCCAGCAGCTTAGTGGCCTACGGGTACGAGCAGTACTTC

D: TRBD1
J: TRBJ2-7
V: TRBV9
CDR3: CASSLRDRAYEQYF
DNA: TGTGCCAGCAGCCTTCGTGACAGGGCCTACGAGCAGTACTTC

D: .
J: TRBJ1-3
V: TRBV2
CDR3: CASSPGTTSSGNTIYF
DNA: TGTGCCAGCAGCCCTGGGACGACGAGCTCTGGAAACACCATATATTTT

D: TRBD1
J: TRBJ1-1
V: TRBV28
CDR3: CASIGQAGHEAFF
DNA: TGTGCCAGCATCGGACAGGCCGGTCACGAGGCTTTCTTT

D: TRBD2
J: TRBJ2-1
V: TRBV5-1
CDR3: CASSPTLLLAGEQFF
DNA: TGCGCCAGCAGCCCCACCCTTCTCCTAGCGGGTGAGCAGTTCTTC

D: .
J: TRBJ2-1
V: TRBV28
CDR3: CAVRQDAYNEQFF
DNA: TGTGCCGTAAGACAGGACGCCTACAATGAGCAGTTCTTC

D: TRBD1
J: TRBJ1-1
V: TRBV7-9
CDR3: CASSFRDRAEAFF
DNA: TGTGCCAGCAGCTTCCGGGACAGGGCTGAAGCTTTCTTT

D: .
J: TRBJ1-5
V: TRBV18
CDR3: CASSTGNQPQHF
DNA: TGTGCCAGCTCCACAGGGAATCAGCCCCAGCATTTT

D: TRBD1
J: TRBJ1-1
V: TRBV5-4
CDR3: CASRGQGSPLNTEAFF
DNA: TGTGCCAGCAGAGGACAGGGAAGTCCCCTGAACACTGAAGCTTTCTTT

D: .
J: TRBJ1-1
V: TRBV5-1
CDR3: CASSRGQNTEAFF
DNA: TGCGCCAGCAGCCGGGGACAGAACACTGAAGCTTTCTTT

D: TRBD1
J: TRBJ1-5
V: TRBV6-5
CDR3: CASSYRTGANQPQHF
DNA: TGTGCCAGCAGTTACAGGACAGGGGCCAATCAGCCCCAGCATTTT

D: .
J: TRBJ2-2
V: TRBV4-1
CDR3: CASSHQSVTPSGELFF
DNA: TGCGCCAGCAGCCATCAGAGCGTGACCCCCTCCGGGGAGCTGTTTTTT

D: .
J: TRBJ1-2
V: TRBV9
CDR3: CASSVEAGRAGYTF
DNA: TGTGCCAGCAGCGTAGAAGCGGGTCGGGCTGGCTACACCTTC

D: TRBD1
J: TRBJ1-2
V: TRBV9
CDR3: CASSPGQGDYGYTF
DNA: TGTGCCAGCAGCCCCGGACAGGGGGACTATGGCTACACCTTC

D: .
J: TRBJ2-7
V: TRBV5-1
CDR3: CASSFGGLNEQYF
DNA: TGCGCCAGCAGCTTTGGGGGGTTGAACGAGCAGTACTTC

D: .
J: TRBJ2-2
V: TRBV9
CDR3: CASSYTGIRAGELFF
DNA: TGTGCCAGCAGCTACACCGGGATCCGAGCCGGGGAGCTGTTTTTT

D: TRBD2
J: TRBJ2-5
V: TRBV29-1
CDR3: CSVDVGGGLGETQYF
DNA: TGCAGCGTTGACGTCGGCGGGGGGCTCGGGGAGACCCAGTACTTC

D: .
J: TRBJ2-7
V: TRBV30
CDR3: CAWSPRGDFSYEQYF
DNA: TGTGCCTGGAGTCCTCGAGGTGACTTCTCCTACGAGCAGTACTTC

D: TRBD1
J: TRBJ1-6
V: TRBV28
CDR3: CASSGQGNSPLHF
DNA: TGTGCCAGCAGTGGACAGGGGAATTCACCCCTCCACTTT

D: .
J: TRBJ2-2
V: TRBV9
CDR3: CASSARIGELFF
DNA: TGTGCCAGCAGCGCCCGGATCGGGGAGCTGTTTTTT

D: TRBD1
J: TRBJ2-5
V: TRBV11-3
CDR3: CASSFGQGETQYF
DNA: TGTGCCAGCAGCTTCGGACAGGGGGAGACCCAGTACTTC

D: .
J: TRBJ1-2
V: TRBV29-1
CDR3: CSVRTASYGYTF
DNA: TGCAGCGTTCGAACGGCGTCCTATGGCTACACCTTC

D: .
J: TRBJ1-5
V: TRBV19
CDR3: CASSWGDSNQPQHF
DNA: TGTGCCAGTAGTTGGGGGGATAGCAATCAGCCCCAGCATTTT

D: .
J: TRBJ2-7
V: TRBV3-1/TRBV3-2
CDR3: CASSGVDKYF
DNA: TGTGCCAGCAGTGGGGTTGATAAGTACTTC

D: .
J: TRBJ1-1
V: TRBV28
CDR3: CASSSGGLNTEAFF
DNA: TGTGCCAGCAGTTCGGGGGGGCTGAACACTGAAGCTTTCTTT

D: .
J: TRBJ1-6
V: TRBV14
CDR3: CASSQVTGVSYNSPLHF
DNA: TGTGCCAGCAGCCAAGTCACTGGGGTCTCCTATAATTCACCCCTCCACTTT

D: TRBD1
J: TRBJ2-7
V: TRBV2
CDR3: CASTYLDRAGAEQYF
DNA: TGTGCCAGCACCTATCTCGACAGGGCCGGGGCGGAGCAGTACTTC

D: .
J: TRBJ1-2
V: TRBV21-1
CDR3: CASSKERPPSNYGYTF
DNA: TGTGCCAGCAGCAAAGAAAGACCCCCCTCGAACTATGGCTACACCTTC

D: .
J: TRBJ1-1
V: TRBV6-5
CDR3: CASTSGTEAFF
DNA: TGTGCCAGCACTAGTGGGACTGAAGCTTTCTTT

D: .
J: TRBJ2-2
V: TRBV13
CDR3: CASSAAWGGELFF
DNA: TGTGCCAGCAGCGCCGCCTGGGGCGGGGAGCTGTTTTTT

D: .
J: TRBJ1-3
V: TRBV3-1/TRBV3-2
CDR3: CASSQAGLSGNTIYF
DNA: TGTGCCAGCAGCCAGGCAGGGCTCTCTGGAAACACCATATATTTT

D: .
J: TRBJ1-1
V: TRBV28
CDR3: CATGDLNTEAFF
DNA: TGTGCCACGGGGGACTTGAACACTGAAGCTTTCTTT

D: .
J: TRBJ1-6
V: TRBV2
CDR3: CASINQAGNTSPLHF
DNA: TGTGCCAGCATCAACCAGGCAGGGAATACATCACCCCTCCACTTT

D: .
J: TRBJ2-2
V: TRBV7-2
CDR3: CASSFSPESGELFF
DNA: TGTGCCAGCAGCTTCAGCCCGGAATCCGGGGAGCTGTTTTTT

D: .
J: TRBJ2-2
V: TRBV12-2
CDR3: CAGRGVRLTGELFF
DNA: TGTGCAGGGAGGGGGGTCCGCCTGACCGGGGAGCTGTTTTTT

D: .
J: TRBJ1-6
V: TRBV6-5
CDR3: CASSYSKGYPLHF
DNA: TGTGCCAGCAGTTACTCTAAGGGGTATCCCCTCCACTTT

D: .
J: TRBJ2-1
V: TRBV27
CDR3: CASSLFGPGEQFF
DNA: TGTGCCAGCAGTTTATTTGGGCCAGGCGAGCAGTTCTTC

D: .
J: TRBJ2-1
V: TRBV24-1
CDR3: CATSDGWVANEQFF
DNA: TGTGCCACCAGTGATGGTTGGGTGGCGAATGAGCAGTTCTTC

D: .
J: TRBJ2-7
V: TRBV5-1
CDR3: CASSLDGRKAEQYF
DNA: TGCGCCAGCAGCTTGGATGGGCGGAAGGCCGAGCAGTACTTC

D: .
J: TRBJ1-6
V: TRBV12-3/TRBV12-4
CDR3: CASSLAGGSLHF
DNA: TGTGCCAGCAGTTTAGCGGGGGGGTCCCTCCACTTT

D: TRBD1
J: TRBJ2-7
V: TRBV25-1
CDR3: CASSELGGHEQYF
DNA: TGTGCCAGCAGTGAATTAGGGGGCCACGAGCAGTACTTC

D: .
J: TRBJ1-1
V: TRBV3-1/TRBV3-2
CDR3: CASSQEGFTGTEAFF
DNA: TGTGCCAGCAGCCAAGAGGGTTTCACGGGCACTGAAGCTTTCTTT

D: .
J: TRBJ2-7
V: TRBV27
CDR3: CASSLSDKPYEQYF
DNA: TGTGCCAGCAGTTTATCTGACAAGCCATACGAGCAGTACTTC

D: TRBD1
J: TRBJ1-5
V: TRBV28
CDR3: CASSLYGDSYQPQHF
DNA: TGTGCCAGCAGTTTATACGGGGACAGTTATCAGCCCCAGCATTTT

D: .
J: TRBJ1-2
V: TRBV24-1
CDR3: CATSARGRDYGYTF
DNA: TGTGCCACCAGTGCCAGAGGGCGGGACTATGGCTACACCTTC